What follows are 4 T cell receptor beta chains derived from one specimen sequenced in a study of read filtering for tumor transcriptome and immune sequencing. The library was built from roughly 400 ng RNA with molecular barcoded adaptors for alpha/delta and beta/gamma chains. TCRdb reanalysed the reads using MiXCR and keeps one entry per CDR3 protein. In the table there are 62,000 or so distinct CDR3 sequences, more than 11% of which are singletons. The source material was a population of CD138-negative cells sorted from bone marrow. Source of these receptors: a donor at least 40 years old with multiple myeloma.

This clonotype has at least ten counts. The rearrangement uses TRBV18 and TRBJ1-4, with D maybe TRBD1 (5 bases). Trimming took off 5 bases at V and 7 bases at J, with 14 bases between the two ends. In germline, CDR1 is KGHSH, CDR2 LQKENI. The CDR3 covers 14 residues. CDR3 in amino acids: CASSSVETVEKLFF. The CDR3 region has the DNA TGTGCCAGCTCAAGCGTAGAGACAGTTGAAAAACTGTTTTTT.

This clonotype showed up many times. This chain uses TRBV7-3 with TRBJ2-5; possibly TRBD2 for D (5 bases). The V end lost 4 bases, the J end lost 4 bases, and 10 bases lay between the germline ends. This CDR3 contains 13 residues. Germline V CDR1 and CDR2: SGHTA, FQGTGA. The CDR3 DNA sequence: TGTGCCAGCAGCTACGGGGTGGGAGAGACCCAGTACTTC. Its translation is CASSYGVGETQYF.

The chain recombines TRBV20-1 with TRBJ2-7, with 7 positions matching TRBD2. Germline loops: CDR1 DFQATT, CDR2 SNEGSKA (reference sequence). With V trimmed by 5 bases and J by 7 bases, 14 bases remained unmatched. The CDR3 totals 14 residues. The CDR3 reads CSAPVPGAAGEQYF. The DNA of the CDR3 is TGCAGTGCTCCCGTTCCTGGCGCAGCGGGGGAGCAGTACTTC.

This clonotype was found many times. V is TRBV7-9 and J is TRBJ2-1; 9 bases match TRBD1. The CDR3 extends over 16 amino acids. Germline assignment: CDR1 SEHNR and CDR2 FQNEAQ (reference sequence). Trimming cost V 5 bases and J 5 bases; bases outside gene matches: 10. The CDR3: CASSRQGGVINNEQFF. The CDR3 DNA reads TGTGCCAGCAGCCGACAGGGGGGGGTCATAAACAATGAGCAGTTCTTC.